This T cell receptor (beta chain) was identified in a study of T cell repertoires in cytomegalovirus infection. TCRdb called the reads again in MiXCR, with one record for every CDR3 protein. The table has roughly 990,000 distinct CDR3 sequences, around a third seen once. This clonotype appeared a few times. The antigen is undetermined. This CDR3 is 14 amino acids long. CDR1 and CDR2 (germline): MNHNS, SASEGT. Trimming removed 1 base from V and 9 bases from J, with 10 bases in between. This specimen was cultured CD8+ T cells from PBMCs, taken from culture after CMV antigen stimulation. The origin of this receptor is a human donor in good health (CMV status not recorded). Some clones in this sample may be carry-over from other donors' samples. The rearrangement uses TRBV6-1 and TRBJ1-6; no definite D call. CDR3 residues: CASSEGWDSSPLHF. The CDR3 DNA is TGTGCCAGCAGTGAAGGCTGGGATAGTTCACCCCTCCACTTT.